This T cell receptor (beta chain) was sequenced for a study of shared clonotypes between healthy human individuals. Template for every sorted-subset replicate PCR totaled around 210 ng DNA, 25,000 to 35,000 T cell genomes. Profiling relied on immunoSEQ multiplex PCR, and the TCRdb table lists in-frame clones only, not all of them. Of around 550,000 clones listed, 90% to 96% were seen once; the top ten hold approximately 0.062%. Everyone who donated was a Caucasian adult who lived in Nashville, Tennessee. Naive CD45RA+ and memory CD45RA-negative subsets were split from CD4+ cells. In germline, CDR1 is SGHRS, CDR2 YFSETQ. This CDR3 is built from 15 residues. V was shortened by 1 base and J by 1 base, with 11 bases between the two germline ends.

The chain carries TRBV5-1 and TRBJ1-1, with TRBD1 as a possible D gene (5 bases). This TCR came from a woman in her twenties or thirties in good health. The sample taken for sequencing was naive CD4+ T cells sorted from blood. Subset meaning: CD45RA+ positively selected. CDR3 sequence: CASSLTDSRNTEAFF. The CDR3 DNA sequence: TGCGCCAGCAGCTTGACCGACAGTAGGAACACTGAAGCTTTCTTT.